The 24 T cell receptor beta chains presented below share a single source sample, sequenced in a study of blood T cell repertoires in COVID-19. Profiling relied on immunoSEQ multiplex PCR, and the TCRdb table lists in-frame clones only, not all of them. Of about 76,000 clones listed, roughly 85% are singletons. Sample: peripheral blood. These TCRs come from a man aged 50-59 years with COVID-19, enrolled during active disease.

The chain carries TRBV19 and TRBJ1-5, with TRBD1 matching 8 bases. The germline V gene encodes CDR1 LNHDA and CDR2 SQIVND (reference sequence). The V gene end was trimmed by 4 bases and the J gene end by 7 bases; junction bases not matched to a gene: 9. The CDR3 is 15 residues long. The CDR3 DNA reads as TGTGCCAGTAGTAGGACAGGGAAGGAAGGGCAGCCCCAGCATTTT. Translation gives CASSRTGKEGQPQHF. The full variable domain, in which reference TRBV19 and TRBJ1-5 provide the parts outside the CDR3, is DGGITQSPKYLFRKEGQNVTLSCEQNLNHDAMYWYRQDPGQGLRLIYYSQIVNDFQKGDIAEGYSVSREKKESFPLTVTSAQKNPTAFYLCASSRTGKEGQPQHFGDGTRLSIL.

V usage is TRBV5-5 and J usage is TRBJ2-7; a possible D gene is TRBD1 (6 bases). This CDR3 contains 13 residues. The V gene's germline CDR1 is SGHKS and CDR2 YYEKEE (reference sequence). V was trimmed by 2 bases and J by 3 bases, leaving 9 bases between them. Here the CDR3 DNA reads TGTGCCAGCAGCTTCGGGACACTCTACGAGCAGTACTTC. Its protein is CASSFGTLYEQYF.

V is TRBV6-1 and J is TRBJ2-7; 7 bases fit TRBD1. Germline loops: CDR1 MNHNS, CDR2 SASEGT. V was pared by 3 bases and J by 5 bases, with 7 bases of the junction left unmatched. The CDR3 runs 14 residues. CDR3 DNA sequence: TGTGCCAGCAGTGATCGCGACAGGGTTAACGAGCAGTACTTC. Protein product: CASSDRDRVNEQYF.

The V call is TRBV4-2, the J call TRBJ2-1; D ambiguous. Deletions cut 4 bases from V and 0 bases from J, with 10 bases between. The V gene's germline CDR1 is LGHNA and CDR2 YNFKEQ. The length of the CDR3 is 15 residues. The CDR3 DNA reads TGTGCCAGCAGCCCTTGGCGCGGCTCCTACAATGAGCAGTTCTTC. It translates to CASSPWRGSYNEQFF.

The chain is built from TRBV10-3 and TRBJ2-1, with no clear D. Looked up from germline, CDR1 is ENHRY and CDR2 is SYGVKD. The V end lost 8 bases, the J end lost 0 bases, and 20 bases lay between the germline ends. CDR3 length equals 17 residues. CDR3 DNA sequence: TGTGCCATCTCCCCAGATTTTTCGCGGTCCTCCTACAATGAGCAGTTCTTC. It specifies CAISPDFSRSSYNEQFF.

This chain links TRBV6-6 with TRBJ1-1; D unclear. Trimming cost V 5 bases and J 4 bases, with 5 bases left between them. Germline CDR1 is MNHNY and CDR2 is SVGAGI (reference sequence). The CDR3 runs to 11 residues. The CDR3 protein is CASSLVTEAFF. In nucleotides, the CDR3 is TGTGCCAGCAGTCTCGTCACTGAAGCTTTCTTT.

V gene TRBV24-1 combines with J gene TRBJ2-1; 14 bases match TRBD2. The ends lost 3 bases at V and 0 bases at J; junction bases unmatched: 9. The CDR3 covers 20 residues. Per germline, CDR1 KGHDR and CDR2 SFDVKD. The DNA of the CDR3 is TGTGCCACCAGTGATGCCGGGACTAGCGGGAGTTTGAGCTCCTACAATGAGCAGTTCTTC. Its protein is CATSDAGTSGSLSSYNEQFF.

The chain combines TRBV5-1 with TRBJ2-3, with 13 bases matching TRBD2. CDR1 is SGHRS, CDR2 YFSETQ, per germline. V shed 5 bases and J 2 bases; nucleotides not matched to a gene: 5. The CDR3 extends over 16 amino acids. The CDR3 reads CASSLGLAGATDTQYF. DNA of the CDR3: TGCGCCAGCAGTCTCGGACTAGCGGGAGCCACAGATACGCAGTATTTT.

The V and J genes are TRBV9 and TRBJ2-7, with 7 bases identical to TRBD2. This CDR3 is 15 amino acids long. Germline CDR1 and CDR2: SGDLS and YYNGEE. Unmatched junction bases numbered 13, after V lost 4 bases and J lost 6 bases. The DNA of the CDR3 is TGTGCCAGCAGCAAAGAGGGGAGGGCCCCCCTCGAGCAGTACTTC. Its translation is CASSKEGRAPLEQYF.

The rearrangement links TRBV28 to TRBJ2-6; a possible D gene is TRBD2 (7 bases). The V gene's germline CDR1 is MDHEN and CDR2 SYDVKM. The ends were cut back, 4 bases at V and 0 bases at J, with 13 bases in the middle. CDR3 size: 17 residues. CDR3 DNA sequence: TGTGCCAGCAGTTCGGCGGGGGCGCTCTCTGGGGCCAACGTCCTGACTTTC. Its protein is CASSSAGALSGANVLTF.

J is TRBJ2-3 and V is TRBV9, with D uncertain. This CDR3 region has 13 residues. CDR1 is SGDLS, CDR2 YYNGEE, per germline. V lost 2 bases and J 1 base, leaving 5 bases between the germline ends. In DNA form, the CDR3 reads TGTGCCAGCAGCGTCCTAGGCACAGATACGCAGTATTTT. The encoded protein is CASSVLGTDTQYF. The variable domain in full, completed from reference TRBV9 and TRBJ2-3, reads DSGVTQTPKHLITATGQRVTLRCSPRSGDLSVYWYQQSLDQGLQFLIQYYNGEERAKGNILERFSAQQFPDLHSELNLSSLELGDSALYFCASSVLGTDTQYFGPGTRLTVL.

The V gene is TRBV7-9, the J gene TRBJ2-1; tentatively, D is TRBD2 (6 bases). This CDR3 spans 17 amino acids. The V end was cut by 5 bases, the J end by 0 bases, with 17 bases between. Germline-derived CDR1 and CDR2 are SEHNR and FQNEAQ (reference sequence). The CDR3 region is CASSPYPDYLSYNEQFF. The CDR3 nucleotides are TGTGCCAGCAGCCCCTACCCGGACTACCTCTCCTACAATGAGCAGTTCTTC. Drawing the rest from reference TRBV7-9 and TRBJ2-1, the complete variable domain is DTGVSQNPRHKITKRGQNVTFRCDPISEHNRLYWYRQTLGQGPEFLTYFQNEAQLEKSRLLSDRFSAERPKGSFSTLEIQRTEQGDSAMYLCASSPYPDYLSYNEQFFGPGTRLTVL.

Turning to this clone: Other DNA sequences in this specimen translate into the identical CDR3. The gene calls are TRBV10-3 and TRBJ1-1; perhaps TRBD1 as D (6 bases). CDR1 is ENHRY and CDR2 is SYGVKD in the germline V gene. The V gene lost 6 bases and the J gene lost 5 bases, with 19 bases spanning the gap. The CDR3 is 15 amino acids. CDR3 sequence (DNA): TGTGCCATCAGGGGAGGGGCGGGGGGCCGGACTGAAGCTTTCTTT. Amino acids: CAIRGGAGGRTEAFF.

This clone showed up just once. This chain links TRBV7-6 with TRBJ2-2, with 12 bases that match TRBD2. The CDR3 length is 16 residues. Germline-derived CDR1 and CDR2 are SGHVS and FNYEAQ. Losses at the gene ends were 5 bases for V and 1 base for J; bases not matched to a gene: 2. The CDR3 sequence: CASSVGLAGNTGELFF. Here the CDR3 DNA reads TGTGCCAGCAGCGTGGGACTAGCGGGGAACACCGGGGAGCTGTTTTTT. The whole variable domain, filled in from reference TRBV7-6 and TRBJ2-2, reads GAGVSQSPRYKVTKRGQDVALRCDPISGHVSLYWYRQALGQGPEFLTYFNYEAQQDKSGLPNDRFSAERPEGSISTLTIQRTEQRDSAMYRCASSVGLAGNTGELFFGEGSRLTVL.

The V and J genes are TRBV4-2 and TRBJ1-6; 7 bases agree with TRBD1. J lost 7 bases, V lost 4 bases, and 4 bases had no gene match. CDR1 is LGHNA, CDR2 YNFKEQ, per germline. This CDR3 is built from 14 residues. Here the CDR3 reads CASSPGQTNSPLHF. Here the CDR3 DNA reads TGTGCCAGCAGCCCGGGACAGACGAATTCACCCCTCCACTTT.

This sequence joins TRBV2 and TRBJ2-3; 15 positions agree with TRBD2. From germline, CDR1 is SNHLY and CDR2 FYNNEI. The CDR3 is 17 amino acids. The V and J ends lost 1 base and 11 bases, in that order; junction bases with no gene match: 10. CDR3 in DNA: TGTGCCAGCAGTGAAGTGGGGGGGACTAGCGGGAGGTCGGAGCAGTATTTT. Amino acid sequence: CASSEVGGTSGRSEQYF.

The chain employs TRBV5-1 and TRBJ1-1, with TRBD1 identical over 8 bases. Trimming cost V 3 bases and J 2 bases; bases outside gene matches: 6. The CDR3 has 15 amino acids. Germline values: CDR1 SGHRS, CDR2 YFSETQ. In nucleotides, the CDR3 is TGCGCCAGCAGCTCAACACAGGGGGTTAACACTGAAGCTTTCTTT. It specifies CASSSTQGVNTEAFF. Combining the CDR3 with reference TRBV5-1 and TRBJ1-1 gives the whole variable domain KAGVTQTPRYLIKTRGQQVTLSCSPISGHRSVSWYQQTPGQGLQFLFEYFSETQRNKGNFPGRFSGRQFSNSRSEMNVSTLELGDSALYLCASSSTQGVNTEAFFGQGTRLTVV.

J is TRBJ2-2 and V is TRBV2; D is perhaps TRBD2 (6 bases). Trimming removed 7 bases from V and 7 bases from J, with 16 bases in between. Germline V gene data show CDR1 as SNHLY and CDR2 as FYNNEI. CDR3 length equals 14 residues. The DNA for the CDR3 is TGTGCCAGCACGTTCGGAGGGGCAGGCGGGGAGCTGTTTTTT. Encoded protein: CASTFGGAGGELFF.

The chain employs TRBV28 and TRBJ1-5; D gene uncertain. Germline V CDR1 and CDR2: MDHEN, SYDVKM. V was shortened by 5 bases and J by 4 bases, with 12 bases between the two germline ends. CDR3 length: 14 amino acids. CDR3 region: CASSIAAGNQPQHF. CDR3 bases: TGTGCCAGCAGTATAGCGGCAGGTAATCAGCCCCAGCATTTT. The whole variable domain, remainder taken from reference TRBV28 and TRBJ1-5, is DVKVTQSSRYLVKRTGEKVFLECVQDMDHENMFWYRQDPGLGLRLIYFSYDVKMKEKGDIPEGYSVSREKKERFSLILESASTNQTSMYLCASSIAAGNQPQHFGDGTRLSIL.

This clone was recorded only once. The DNA for the CDR3 is TGTGCCAGCAGCTTGGCCCGGGGCCGGGAGTATGGCTACACCTTC. Translated, it gives CASSLARGREYGYTF. The rearrangement uses TRBV11-2 and TRBJ1-2; TRBD1 might be the D (5 bases). The V end was cut by 3 bases, the J end by 5 bases, with 16 bases between. Looked up from germline, CDR1 is SGHAT and CDR2 is FQNNGV. The CDR3 has 15 residues.

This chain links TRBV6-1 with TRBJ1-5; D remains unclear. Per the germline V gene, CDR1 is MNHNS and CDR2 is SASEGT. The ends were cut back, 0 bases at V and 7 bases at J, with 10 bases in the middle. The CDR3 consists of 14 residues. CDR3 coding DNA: TGTGCCAGCAGTGAAGCCGCGAGCGCCCAGCCCCAGCATTTT. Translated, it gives CASSEAASAQPQHF.

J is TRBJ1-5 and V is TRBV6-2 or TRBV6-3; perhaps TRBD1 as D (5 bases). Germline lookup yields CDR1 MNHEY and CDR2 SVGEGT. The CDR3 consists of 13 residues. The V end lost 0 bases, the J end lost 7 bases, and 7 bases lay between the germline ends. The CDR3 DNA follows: TGTGCCAGCAGTTACTCCCCAGGGCAGCCCCAGCATTTT. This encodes CASSYSPGQPQHF.

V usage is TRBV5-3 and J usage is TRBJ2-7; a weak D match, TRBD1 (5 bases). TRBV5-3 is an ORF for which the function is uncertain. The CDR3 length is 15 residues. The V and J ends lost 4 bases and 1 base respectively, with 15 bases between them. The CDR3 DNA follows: TGTGCCAGAAGCCCTCAGGGTAGTGGGTCCTACGAGCAGTACTTC. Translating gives CARSPQGSGSYEQYF.

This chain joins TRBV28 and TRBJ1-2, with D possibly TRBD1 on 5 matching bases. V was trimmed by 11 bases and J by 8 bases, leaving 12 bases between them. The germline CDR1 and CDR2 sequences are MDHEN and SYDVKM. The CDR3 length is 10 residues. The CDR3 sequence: CAAQGEGYTF. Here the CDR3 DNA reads TGTGCCGCCCAGGGTGAAGGCTACACCTTC.